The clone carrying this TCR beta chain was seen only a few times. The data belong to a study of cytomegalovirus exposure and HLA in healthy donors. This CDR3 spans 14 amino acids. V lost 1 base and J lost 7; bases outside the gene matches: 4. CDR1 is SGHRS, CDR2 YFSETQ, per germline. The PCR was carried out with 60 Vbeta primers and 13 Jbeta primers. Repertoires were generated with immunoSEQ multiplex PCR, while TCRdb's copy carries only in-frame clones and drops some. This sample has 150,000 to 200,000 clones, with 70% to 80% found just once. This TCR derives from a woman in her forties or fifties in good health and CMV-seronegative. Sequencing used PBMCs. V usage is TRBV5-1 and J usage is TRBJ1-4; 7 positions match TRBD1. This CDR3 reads CASSLMTGSEKLFF. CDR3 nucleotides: TGCGCCAGCAGCTTGATGACAGGGAGTGAAAAACTGTTTTTT.